A single sample is the source of the 17 T cell receptor beta chains below, sequenced in a study of beta chain features in type 1 diabetes. These TCRs are of unknown antigen specificity. Study conclusions and caveats: Moderate but significant shortening of TCRB CDR3s was recorded in all four CD4+ subsets from Type 1 diabetes patients.

Sequenced material consisted of expressed TCRB transcripts (all of the isolated RNA was reverse transcribed). Sequencing used immunoSEQ multiplex PCR; TCRdb keeps in-frame clones, though not all of them. The table records approximately 270,000 clones, roughly an eighth of them present only once. Source material: naive CD4+ T cells from blood. The receptors stem from a man aged 25 to 45 with type 1 diabetes.

The chain couples TRBV29-1 to TRBJ1-3; D call uncertain. The germline V gene has CDR1 SQVTM and CDR2 ANQGSEA. The CDR3 loop spans 12 amino acids. V lost 4 bases and J lost 0, with 4 bases in between. The CDR3 bases are TGCAGCGTTGGCAGCTCTGGAAACACCATATATTTT. Protein: CSVGSSGNTIYF.

This clone has just a few counts. This rearrangement joins TRBV7-9 to TRBJ2-1; 7 positions agree with TRBD2. V lost 2 bases to trimming and J lost 2 bases; unmatched junction nucleotides: 3. The CDR3 totals 15 residues. CDR1 is SEHNR, CDR2 FQNEAQ, per germline (reference sequence). The CDR3 loop is CASSLSGTTYNEQFF. Written as DNA, the CDR3 is TGTGCCAGCAGCTTAAGCGGGACTACCTACAATGAGCAGTTCTTC.

A word on this clone: At one of its ends the junction is not consistent with the germline gene, which may arise from a read error. The rearrangement links TRBV4-1 to TRBJ2-3, with D maybe TRBD2 (5 bases). The CDR3 contains 15 residues. Germline CDR1 and CDR2: MGHRA and YSYEKL. This CDR3 is CASSQGENSRDTQYF. The CDR3 DNA reads as TGCGCCAGCAGCCAAGGGGAGAATAGCAGAGATACGCAGTATTTT.

This clone was picked up a small number of times. The genes are TRBV7-3 and TRBJ2-3, with 8 bases that match TRBD2. Trimming cost V 5 bases and J 10 bases; bases outside gene matches: 8. This CDR3 is 13 amino acids long. Germline V CDR1 and CDR2: SGHTA, FQGTGA. This CDR3 reads CASSKNSGNAQYF. CDR3 sequence (DNA): TGTGCCAGCAGCAAGAATAGCGGGAACGCGCAGTATTTT.

This clone showed up just a few times. The rearrangement joins TRBV30 to TRBJ2-7, with a tentative D call TRBD1 (6 bases). The CDR3 extends over 12 amino acids. Germline V gives CDR1 GTSNPN, CDR2 SVGIG (reference sequence). V was pared by 5 bases and J by 3 bases, with 11 bases between. CDR3 DNA sequence: TGTGCCTGGGGACAGAGCAACTACGAGCAGTACTTC. It translates to CAWGQSNYEQYF.

J is TRBJ1-2 and V is TRBV28; 7 bases map to TRBD1. Germline V CDR1 and CDR2: MDHEN, SYDVKM. With V trimmed by 11 bases and J by 10 bases, 16 bases remained unmatched. This CDR3 region has 13 residues. The CDR3, as DNA: TGTGCCGGAGGGACGGGGGACAGCCAATCCTACACCTTC. It translates to CAGGTGDSQSYTF.

This clone occurred a few times. The V gene is TRBV5-1, the J gene TRBJ2-2; 8 positions match TRBD1. Germline CDR1 is SGHRS and CDR2 is YFSETQ. The CDR3 spans 16 residues. The trim removed 0 bases at V and 4 bases at J, leaving 5 bases unmatched. The CDR3 reads CASSLGGQGSTGELFF. DNA of the CDR3: TGCGCCAGCAGCTTGGGCGGACAGGGATCCACCGGGGAGCTGTTTTTT.

This clone was found a few times. The V call is TRBV19, the J call TRBJ2-2; tentatively, D is TRBD2 (5 bases). Trimming shortened V by 7 bases and J by 0 bases, and 9 bases separated the two germline ends. Germline values: CDR1 LNHDA, CDR2 SQIVND (reference sequence). This CDR3 is 14 amino acids long. The CDR3 loop is CASNGVANTGELFF. The DNA of the CDR3 is TGTGCCAGTAACGGGGTCGCGAACACCGGGGAGCTGTTTTTT.

This clone was picked up a small number of times. The V call is TRBV7-2, the J call TRBJ1-5; D uncertain. The CDR3 has 13 amino acids. CDR1 and CDR2 from the germline V gene are SGHTA and FQGNSA. V lost 5 bases and J lost 0, with 5 bases in between. CDR3 DNA sequence: TGTGCCAGCAGCAGCTATAGCAATCAGCCCCAGCATTTT. Its protein product is CASSSYSNQPQHF. The variable domain in full, with the rest retrieved from reference TRBV7-2 and TRBJ1-5, is GAGVSQSPSNKVTEKGKDVELRCDPISGHTALYWYRQSLGQGLEFLIYFQGNSAPDKSGLPSDRFSAERTGGSVSTLTIQRTQQEDSAVYLCASSSYSNQPQHFGDGTRLSIL.

The rearrangement uses TRBV15 and TRBJ2-7; 15 bases are shared with TRBD2. Germline V gives CDR1 LNHNV, CDR2 YYDKDF (reference sequence). The junction had 6 bases not matched to a gene; V was cut back by 0 bases and J by 0 bases. This CDR3 contains 19 residues. CDR3 region: CATSRDYGTSGRLSYEQYF. CDR3 DNA: TGTGCCACCAGCAGAGATTATGGGACTAGCGGGAGGCTCTCCTACGAGCAGTACTTC.

In this sample, this clone turned up a few times. This chain joins TRBV19 and TRBJ1-2; 9 nucleotides match TRBD1. Germline V gene data show CDR1 as LNHDA and CDR2 as SQIVND (reference sequence). The trim removed 4 bases at V and 6 bases at J, leaving 3 bases unmatched. The CDR3 sequence is 13 residues long. CDR3 amino acids: CASSTDRGNGYTF. CDR3 DNA: TGTGCCAGTAGTACCGACAGGGGGAATGGCTACACCTTC.

This clone showed up just a few times. The gene calls are TRBV28 and TRBJ1-2; 9 nucleotides agree with TRBD1. After removal of 2 bases from V and 9 bases from J, the junction contained 4 bases not matched to a gene. Germline-derived CDR1 and CDR2 are MDHEN and SYDVKM. The CDR3 sequence is 13 residues long. The CDR3 loop reads CASSLGTGKRYTF. The CDR3 DNA reads TGTGCCAGCAGTTTAGGGACAGGGAAACGCTACACCTTC.

This clone showed up just a few times. The J gene is TRBJ1-2, the V gene TRBV28; D is ambiguous. Trimming took 1 base from V and 11 from J, leaving 8 bases between them. Germline loops: CDR1 MDHEN, CDR2 SYDVKM. The length of the CDR3 is 11 residues. The CDR3, as DNA: TGTGCCAGCAGTTTATCTCTGGAGTACACCTTC. Translated: CASSLSLEYTF.

This clone was seen a handful of times. The rearrangement joins TRBV18 to TRBJ2-5; no firm D call. This CDR3 region has 12 residues. Between the trimmed V and J ends, which lost 4 bases and 5 bases, there was a span of 8 bases. Germline V gene data show CDR1 as KGHSH and CDR2 as LQKENI. CDR3 in amino acids: CASSLGDETQYF. CDR3 sequence (DNA): TGTGCCAGCTCACTCGGAGACGAGACCCAGTACTTC.

This sequence joins TRBV6-1 and TRBJ2-2; 11 bases line up with TRBD1. Germline V gives CDR1 MNHNS, CDR2 SASEGT. J gave up 1 base and V 3 bases, and 4 bases lay outside the gene matches. This CDR3 spans 17 amino acids. The CDR3 DNA reads as TGTGCCAGCAGTGATGGGGACAGGGGGGGGAACACCGGGGAGCTGTTTTTT. Translated, it gives CASSDGDRGGNTGELFF.

The chain carries TRBV2 and TRBJ2-5; 10 bases are a match to TRBD2. Germline assignment: CDR1 SNHLY and CDR2 FYNNEI. Trimming cost V 4 bases and J 5 bases; bases outside gene matches: 1. This CDR3 has 13 amino acids. The CDR3 sequence: CASSATSGETQYF. CDR3 in DNA: TGTGCCAGCAGTGCGACTAGCGGGGAGACCCAGTACTTC.

V and J are TRBV9 and TRBJ2-5, with a possible D match to TRBD1 (6 bases). The V gene lost 0 bases and the J gene lost 5 bases, with 11 bases spanning the gap. Germline loops: CDR1 SGDLS, CDR2 YYNGEE. The CDR3 runs 14 residues. CDR3 sequence (DNA): TGTGCCAGCAGCGTAGGAACAGGGAGTGAGACCCAGTACTTC. It yields the protein CASSVGTGSETQYF.